This T cell receptor (beta chain) was documented in a study of shared clonotypes between healthy human individuals. At the level of the study: Per donor, three plates held CD4 naive cells, three held CD4 memory, two held CD8 naive and one held CD8 memory.

Positively selected for CCR7, the CD45RO-negative cells used as naive CD8 cells excluded terminally differentiated effector memory CD45RA+ cells. The method was immunoSEQ multiplex PCR; TCRdb's version includes in-frame clones alone and lacks a portion of them. The sample lists roughly 570,000 clones, roughly 98% seen once, with roughly 0.29% in the top ten. Sample: naive CD8+ T cells sorted from blood. This clonotype was sampled from a man aged 25 to 45 in good health.

CDR3 coding DNA: TGCGCCAGCAGCCAAGTAACCGGGACAATTAATCAGCCCCAGCATTTT. Protein: CASSQVTGTINQPQHF. This chain connects TRBV4-1 to TRBJ1-5, with a tentative D call TRBD1 (6 bases). This CDR3 region has 16 residues. CDR1 is MGHRA, CDR2 YSYEKL, per germline. Trimming cost V 1 base and J 4 bases, with 14 bases left between them.